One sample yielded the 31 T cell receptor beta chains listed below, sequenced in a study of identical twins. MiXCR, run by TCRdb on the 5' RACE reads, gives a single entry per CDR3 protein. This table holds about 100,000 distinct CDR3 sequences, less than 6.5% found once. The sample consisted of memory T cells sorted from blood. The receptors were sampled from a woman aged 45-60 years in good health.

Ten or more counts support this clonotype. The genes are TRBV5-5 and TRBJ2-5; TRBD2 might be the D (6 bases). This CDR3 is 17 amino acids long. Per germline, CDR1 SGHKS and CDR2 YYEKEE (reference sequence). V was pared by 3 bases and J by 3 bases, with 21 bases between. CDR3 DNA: TGTGCCAGCAGCTCAGGCTGGGAGCGGGTTGGCAAAGAGACCCAGTACTTC. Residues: CASSSGWERVGKETQYF.

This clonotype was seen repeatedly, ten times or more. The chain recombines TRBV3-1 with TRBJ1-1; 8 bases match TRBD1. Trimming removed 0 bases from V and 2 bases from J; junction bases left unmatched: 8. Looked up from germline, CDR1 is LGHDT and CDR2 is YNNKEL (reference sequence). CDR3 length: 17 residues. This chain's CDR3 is CASSQEAGGKGNTEAFF. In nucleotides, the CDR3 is TGTGCCAGCAGCCAAGAGGCAGGGGGCAAAGGAAACACTGAAGCTTTCTTT.

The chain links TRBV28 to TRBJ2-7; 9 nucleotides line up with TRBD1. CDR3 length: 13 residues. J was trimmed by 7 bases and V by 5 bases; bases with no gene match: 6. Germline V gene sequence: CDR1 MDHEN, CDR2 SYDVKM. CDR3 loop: CASSPGQGLEQYV. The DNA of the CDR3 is TGTGCCAGCAGTCCGGGACAGGGTTTGGAGCAGTACGTC.

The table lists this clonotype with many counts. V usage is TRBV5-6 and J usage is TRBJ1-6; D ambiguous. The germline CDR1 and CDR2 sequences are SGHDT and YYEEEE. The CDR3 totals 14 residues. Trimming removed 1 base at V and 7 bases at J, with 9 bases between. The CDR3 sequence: CASSLKQNNSPLHF. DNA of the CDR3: TGTGCCAGCAGCTTGAAACAGAACAATTCACCCCTCCACTTT. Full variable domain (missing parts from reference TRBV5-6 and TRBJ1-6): DAGVTQSPTHLIKTRGQQVTLRCSPKSGHDTVSWYQQALGQGPQFIFQYYEEEERQRGNFPDRFSGHQFPNYSSELNVNALLLGDSALYLCASSLKQNNSPLHFGNGTRLTVT.

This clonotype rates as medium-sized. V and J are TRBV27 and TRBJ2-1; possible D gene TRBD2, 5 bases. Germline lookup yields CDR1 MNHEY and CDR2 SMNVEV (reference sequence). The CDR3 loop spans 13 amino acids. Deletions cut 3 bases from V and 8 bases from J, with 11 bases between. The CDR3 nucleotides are TGTGCCAGCAGTTTGGTCGGGATGGATGAGCAGTTCTTC. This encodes CASSLVGMDEQFF.

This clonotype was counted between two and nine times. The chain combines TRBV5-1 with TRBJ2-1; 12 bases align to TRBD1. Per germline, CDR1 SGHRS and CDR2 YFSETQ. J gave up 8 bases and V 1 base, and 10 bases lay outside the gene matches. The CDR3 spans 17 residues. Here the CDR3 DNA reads TGCGCCAGCAGCTTGAACCCCGGGACAGGGGGCTTCGATGAGCAGTTCTTC. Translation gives CASSLNPGTGGFDEQFF. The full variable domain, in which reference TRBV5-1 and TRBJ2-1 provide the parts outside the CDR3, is KAGVTQTPRYLIKTRGQQVTLSCSPISGHRSVSWYQQTPGQGLQFLFEYFSETQRNKGNFPGRFSGRQFSNSRSEMNVSTLELGDSALYLCASSLNPGTGGFDEQFFGPGTRLTVL.

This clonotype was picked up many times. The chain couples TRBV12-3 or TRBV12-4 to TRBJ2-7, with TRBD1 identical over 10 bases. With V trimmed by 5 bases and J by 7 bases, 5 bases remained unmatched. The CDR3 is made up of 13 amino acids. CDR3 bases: TGTGCCAGCAGTCTCCGGGACAGGGGAGAGCAGTACTTC. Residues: CASSLRDRGEQYF.

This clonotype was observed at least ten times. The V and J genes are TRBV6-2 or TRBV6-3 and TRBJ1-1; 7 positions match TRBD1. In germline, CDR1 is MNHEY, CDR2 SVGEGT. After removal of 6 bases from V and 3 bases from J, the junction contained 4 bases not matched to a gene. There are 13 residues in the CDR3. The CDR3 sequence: CASRDRADTEAFF. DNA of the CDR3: TGTGCCAGCAGAGACAGGGCTGACACTGAAGCTTTCTTT.

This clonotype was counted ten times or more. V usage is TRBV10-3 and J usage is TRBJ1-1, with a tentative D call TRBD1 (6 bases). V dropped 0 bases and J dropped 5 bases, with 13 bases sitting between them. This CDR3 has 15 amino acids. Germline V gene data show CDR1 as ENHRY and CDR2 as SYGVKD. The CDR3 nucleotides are TGTGCCATCAGTGAGTCGGGGGGGGCGAGGACTGAAGCTTTCTTT. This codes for CAISESGGARTEAFF.

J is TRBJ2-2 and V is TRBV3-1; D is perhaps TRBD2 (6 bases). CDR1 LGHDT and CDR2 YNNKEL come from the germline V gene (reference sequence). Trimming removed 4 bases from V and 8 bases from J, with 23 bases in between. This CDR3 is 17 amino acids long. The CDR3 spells CASSPTGVALILGELFF. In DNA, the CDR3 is TGTGCCAGCAGCCCCACGGGGGTAGCGCTCATTTTGGGGGAGCTGTTTTTT.

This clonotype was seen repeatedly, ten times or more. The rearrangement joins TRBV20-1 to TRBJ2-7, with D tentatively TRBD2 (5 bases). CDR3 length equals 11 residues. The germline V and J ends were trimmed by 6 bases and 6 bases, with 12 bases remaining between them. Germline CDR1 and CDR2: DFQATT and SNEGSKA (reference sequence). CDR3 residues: CSAQGGGEQYF. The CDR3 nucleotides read TGCAGTGCCCAAGGAGGAGGCGAGCAGTACTTC.

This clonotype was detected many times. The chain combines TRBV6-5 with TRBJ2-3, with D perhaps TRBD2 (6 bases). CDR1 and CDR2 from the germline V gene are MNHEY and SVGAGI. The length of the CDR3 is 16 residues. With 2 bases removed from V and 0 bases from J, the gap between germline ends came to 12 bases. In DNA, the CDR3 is TGTGCCAGCAGTTACGCCCGCGGGGCTAGCACAGATACGCAGTATTTT. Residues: CASSYARGASTDTQYF.

The CDR3 DNA sequence: TGTGCCAGCAGCCGGGGCAACAATAATCAGCCCCAGCATTTT. Its protein is CASSRGNNNQPQHF. V gene TRBV3-1 combines with J gene TRBJ1-5; D is possibly TRBD1 (5 bases). The germline V gene has CDR1 LGHDT and CDR2 YNNKEL (reference sequence). V lost 4 bases to trimming and J lost 4 bases, with 11 bases between them. This CDR3 spans 14 amino acids.

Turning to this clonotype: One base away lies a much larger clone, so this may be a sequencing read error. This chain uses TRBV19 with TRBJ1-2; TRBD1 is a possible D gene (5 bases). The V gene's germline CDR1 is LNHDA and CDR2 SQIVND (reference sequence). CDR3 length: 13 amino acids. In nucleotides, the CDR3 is TGTGCCAGTAGTATGGGGACCTTCTATGGCTACCCCTTC. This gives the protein CASSMGTFYGYPF.

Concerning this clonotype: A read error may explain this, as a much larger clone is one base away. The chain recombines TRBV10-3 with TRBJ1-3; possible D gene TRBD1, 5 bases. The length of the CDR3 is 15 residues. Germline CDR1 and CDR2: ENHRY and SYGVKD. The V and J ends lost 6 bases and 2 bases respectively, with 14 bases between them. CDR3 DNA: TGTGCCATCAGGACCCCAGGGTTCCCTGGAAACACCATATATTTT. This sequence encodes CAIRTPGFPGNTIYF.

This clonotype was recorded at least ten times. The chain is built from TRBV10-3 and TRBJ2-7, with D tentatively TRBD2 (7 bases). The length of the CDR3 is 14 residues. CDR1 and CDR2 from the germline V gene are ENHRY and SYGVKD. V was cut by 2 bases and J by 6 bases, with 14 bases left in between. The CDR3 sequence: CAISERAGEGEQYV. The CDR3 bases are TGTGCCATCAGTGAGAGGGCAGGGGAGGGCGAGCAGTACGTC.

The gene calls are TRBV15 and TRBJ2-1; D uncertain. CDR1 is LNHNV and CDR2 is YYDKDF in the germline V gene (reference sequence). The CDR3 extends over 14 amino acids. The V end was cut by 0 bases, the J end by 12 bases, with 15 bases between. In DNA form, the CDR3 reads TGTGCCACCAGCAGAGATTACCGGAATCGTGGGCAGTTCTTC. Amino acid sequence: CATSRDYRNRGQFF.

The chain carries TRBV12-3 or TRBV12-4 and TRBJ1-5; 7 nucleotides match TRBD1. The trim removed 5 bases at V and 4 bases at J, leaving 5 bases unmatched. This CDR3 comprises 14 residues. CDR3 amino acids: CASSISGGNQPQHF. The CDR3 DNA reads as TGTGCCAGCAGTATATCAGGGGGGAATCAGCCCCAGCATTTT.

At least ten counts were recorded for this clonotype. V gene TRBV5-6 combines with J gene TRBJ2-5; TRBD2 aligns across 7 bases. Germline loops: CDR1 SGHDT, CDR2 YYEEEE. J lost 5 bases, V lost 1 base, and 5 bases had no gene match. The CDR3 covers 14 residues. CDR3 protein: CASSLLLGGETQYF. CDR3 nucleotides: TGTGCCAGCAGCTTGTTATTGGGGGGGGAGACCCAGTACTTC.

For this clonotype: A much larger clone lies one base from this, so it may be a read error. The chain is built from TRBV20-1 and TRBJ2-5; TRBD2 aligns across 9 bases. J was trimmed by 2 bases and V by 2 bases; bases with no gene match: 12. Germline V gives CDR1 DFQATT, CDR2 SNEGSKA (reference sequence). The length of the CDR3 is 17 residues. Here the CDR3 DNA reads TGCAGTGCTAGACCCTATAGACTAGCGGATTTACAAGAGACCCAGTACTTC. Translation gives CSARPYRLADLQETQYF.

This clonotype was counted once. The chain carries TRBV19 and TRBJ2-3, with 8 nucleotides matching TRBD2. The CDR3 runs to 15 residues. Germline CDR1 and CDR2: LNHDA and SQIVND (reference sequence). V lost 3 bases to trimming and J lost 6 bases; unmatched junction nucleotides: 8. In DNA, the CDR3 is TGTGCCAGTAGTATCCAAGCGGGAGCAGGGGATACGCAGTATTTT. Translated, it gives CASSIQAGAGDTQYF.

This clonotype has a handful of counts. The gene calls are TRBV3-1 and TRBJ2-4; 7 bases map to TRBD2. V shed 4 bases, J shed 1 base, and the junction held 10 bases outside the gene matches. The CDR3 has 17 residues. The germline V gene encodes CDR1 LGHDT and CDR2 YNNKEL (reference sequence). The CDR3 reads CASSPLGAGVAKNIQYF. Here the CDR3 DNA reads TGTGCCAGCAGCCCCCTAGGGGCGGGAGTGGCCAAAAACATTCAGTACTTC.

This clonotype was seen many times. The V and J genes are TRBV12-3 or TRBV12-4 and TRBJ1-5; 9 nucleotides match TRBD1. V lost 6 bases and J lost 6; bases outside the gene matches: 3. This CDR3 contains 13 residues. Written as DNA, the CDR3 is TGTGCCAGCAGCAGGACAGGGGTTCAGCCCCAGCATTTT. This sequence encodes CASSRTGVQPQHF.

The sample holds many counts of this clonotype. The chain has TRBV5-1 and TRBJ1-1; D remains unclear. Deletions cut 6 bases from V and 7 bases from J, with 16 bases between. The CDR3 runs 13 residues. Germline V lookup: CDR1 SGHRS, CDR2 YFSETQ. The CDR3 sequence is CASTVRQDGEAFF. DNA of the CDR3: TGCGCCAGCACGGTCCGGCAGGACGGTGAAGCTTTCTTT.

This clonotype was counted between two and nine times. This chain's CDR3 is CASRRLGVVRGYTF. In DNA form, the CDR3 reads TGTGCCAGCAGACGCCTAGGGGTGGTTCGGGGCTACACCTTC. V and J are TRBV27 and TRBJ1-2; D might be TRBD1 (5 bases). V was trimmed by 6 bases and J by 8 bases, leaving 19 bases between them. CDR1 is MNHEY and CDR2 is SMNVEV in the germline V gene (reference sequence). CDR3 length: 14 amino acids.

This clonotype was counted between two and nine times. The CDR3 sequence: CASSAPDSGRTEAFF. In DNA form, the CDR3 reads TGTGCCAGCAGTGCCCCGGACAGCGGGAGGACTGAAGCTTTCTTT. The J gene is TRBJ1-1, the V gene TRBV6-6; the D gene is possibly TRBD1 (6 bases). The CDR3 runs 15 residues. Trimming removed 5 bases from V and 5 bases from J, with 18 bases in between. Per germline, CDR1 MNHNY and CDR2 SVGAGI (reference sequence).

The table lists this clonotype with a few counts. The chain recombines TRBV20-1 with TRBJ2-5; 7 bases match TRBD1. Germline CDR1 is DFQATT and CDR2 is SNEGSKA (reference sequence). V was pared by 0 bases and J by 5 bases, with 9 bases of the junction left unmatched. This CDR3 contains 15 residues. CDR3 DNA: TGCAGTGCTAGAGATTCTCAGGGGGATTCGGAGACCCAGTACTTC. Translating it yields CSARDSQGDSETQYF.

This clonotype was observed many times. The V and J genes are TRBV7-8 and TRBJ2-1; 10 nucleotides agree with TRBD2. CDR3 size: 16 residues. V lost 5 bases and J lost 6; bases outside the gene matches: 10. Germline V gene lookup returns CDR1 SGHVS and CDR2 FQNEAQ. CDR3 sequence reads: CASSASRAGGRNEQFF. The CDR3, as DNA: TGTGCCAGCAGCGCCAGTCGAGCGGGAGGGCGCAATGAGCAGTTCTTC.

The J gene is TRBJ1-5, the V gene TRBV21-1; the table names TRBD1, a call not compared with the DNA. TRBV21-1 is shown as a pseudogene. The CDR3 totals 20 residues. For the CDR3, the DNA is TGTGCCAGCAGCATCATCTGGACAGGGAGGAGGGTCGAGAGCAATCAGCCCCAGCATTTT. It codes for CASSIIWTGRRVESNQPQHF.

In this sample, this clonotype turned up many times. CDR3 amino acids: CASSPGQGRDTEAFF. CDR3 bases: TGTGCCAGCAGCCCGGGACAGGGGAGGGACACTGAAGCTTTCTTT. The chain combines TRBV6-1 with TRBJ1-1; TRBD1 agrees at 10 bases. The V and J ends lost 6 bases and 3 bases, in that order; junction bases with no gene match: 7. Germline V gene sequence: CDR1 MNHNS, CDR2 SASEGT. The length of the CDR3 is 15 residues.

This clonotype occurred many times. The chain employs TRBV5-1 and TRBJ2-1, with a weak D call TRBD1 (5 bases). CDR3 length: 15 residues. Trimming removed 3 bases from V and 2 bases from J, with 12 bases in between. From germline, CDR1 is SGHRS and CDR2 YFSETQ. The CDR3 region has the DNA TGCGCCAGCAGCTCGACAGTTTCAGCCTACAATGAGCAGTTCTTC. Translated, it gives CASSSTVSAYNEQFF.